This is a list of T cell receptor beta chains from one sample in a study of blood T cell repertoires in COVID-19. Assay used: immunoSEQ multiplex PCR; TCRdb lists only in-frame clones, some missing. The sample has 84,000 or so clones, about 80% seen once. Sequencing used peripheral blood. These receptors came from a woman aged 40-49 years with active or convalescent COVID-19. Both conserved end residues are trimmed from each CDR3. D genes are given only for firm matches.

V gene	J gene	D gene	CDR3 protein
TRBV28	TRBJ2-1	TRBD1	ASSSGTGVYNEQF
TRBV18	TRBJ2-4	.	ASSPNRGGIKNIQY
TRBV27	TRBJ2-7	TRBD2	ASKTNGGSGNYEQY
TRBV18	TRBJ1-5	TRBD1	ASSLGQGVNQPQH
TRBV12-3/TRBV12-4	TRBJ2-1	.	ASSRYNEQF
TRBV9	TRBJ1-6	.	ASSGSNAYNSPLH
TRBV5-6	TRBJ2-3	TRBD2	ASRLALAGGDTQY
TRBV29-1	TRBJ1-1	.	SVEQTVNTEAF
TRBV7-3	TRBJ2-3	TRBD2	ASSLYPSGTSGGTDTQY
TRBV4-3	TRBJ1-2	.	ASSQDLGQAYGYT
TRBV29-1	TRBJ2-7	TRBD2	SVRVAGNEQY
TRBV6-5	TRBJ2-7	.	ASSYRRYSYEQY
TRBV7-2	TRBJ1-5	TRBD1	ASSLVDRDQPQH
TRBV7-9	TRBJ2-2	TRBD2	ASSLARASGTTGELF
TRBV6-5	TRBJ1-5	TRBD1	ASKTTGYSNQPQH
TRBV19	TRBJ1-5	TRBD1	ASRMGQTLHSNQPQH
TRBV19	TRBJ1-1	TRBD1	ASGRGRMNTEAF
TRBV5-5	TRBJ2-5	TRBD1	ASSLGQTGARETQY
TRBV19	TRBJ2-5	TRBD2	ASSGGAQETQY
TRBV12-1	TRBJ1-2	.	AGRDRDSYGYT
TRBV11-2	TRBJ2-7	TRBD2	ASSSLGGLASGRYEQY
TRBV19	TRBJ1-5	TRBD1	ASSPGGTSNQPQH